The 26 T cell receptor beta chains listed next were all sequenced from one sample in a study of cytomegalovirus exposure and HLA in healthy donors. Researchers ran the PCR with 60 Vbeta and 13 Jbeta primers. The assay was immunoSEQ multiplex PCR, and TCRdb's table has in-frame clones only and misses some. The table has roughly 100,000 clones, 60% to 80% seen once. The sequencing input was PBMCs. These receptors all come from a man in his 60s in good health and CMV-seropositive.

The rearrangement links TRBV5-1 to TRBJ1-5; a possible D gene is TRBD1 (5 bases). The length of the CDR3 is 16 residues. CDR1 is SGHRS and CDR2 is YFSETQ in the germline V gene. V lost 6 bases, J lost 3 bases, and 19 bases lay in between. In DNA, the CDR3 is TGCGCCAGCACGGGGGAGACCCTTTGTTTCAATCAGCCCCAGCATTTT. It codes for CASTGETLCFNQPQHF.

The V call is TRBV4-2, the J call TRBJ1-1; no reliable D call. V lost 0 bases and J 5 bases, leaving 10 bases between the germline ends. The germline CDR1 and CDR2 sequences are LGHNA and YNFKEQ. CDR3 length: 14 amino acids. The CDR3 here is CASSQESWSTEAFF. In DNA, the CDR3 is TGTGCCAGCAGCCAAGAAAGCTGGTCTACTGAAGCTTTCTTT.

This chain links TRBV18 with TRBJ2-1, with a tentative D call TRBD2 (6 bases). The CDR3 consists of 15 residues. V was clipped by 0 bases and J by 0 bases, with 6 bases between them. Germline-derived CDR1 and CDR2 are KGHSH and LQKENI. The CDR3 reads CASSPPDYSYNEQFF. CDR3 DNA: TGTGCCAGCTCACCACCGGACTACTCCTACAATGAGCAGTTCTTC.

This clone appeared a single time. The V and J genes are TRBV25-1 and TRBJ1-1, with 8 nucleotides matching TRBD1. V was clipped by 5 bases and J by 5 bases; unmatched bases: 7. This CDR3 has 14 residues. From germline, CDR1 is MGHDK and CDR2 SYGVNS. The DNA of the CDR3 is TGTGCCAGCAGTTGGGGACAGGCTAGTACTGAAGCTTTCTTT. Encoded protein: CASSWGQASTEAFF.

J is TRBJ2-5 and V is TRBV6-5, with D maybe TRBD1 (6 bases). The CDR3 has 15 residues. Germline V lookup: CDR1 MNHEY, CDR2 SVGAGI. Between the trimmed V and J ends, which lost 6 bases and 2 bases, there was a span of 16 bases. The CDR3 is CASSQMAGAQETQYF. As DNA, the CDR3 is TGTGCCAGCAGCCAAATGGCAGGGGCGCAAGAGACCCAGTACTTC.

The V and J genes are TRBV7-2 and TRBJ2-5; 10 bases agree with TRBD2. With V trimmed by 4 bases and J by 5 bases, 16 bases remained unmatched. In germline, CDR1 is SGHTA, CDR2 FQGNSA. The CDR3 has 18 residues. The chain's CDR3 is CASSSLVPVERGGETQYF. CDR3 sequence (DNA): TGTGCCAGCAGCTCCCTCGTCCCGGTCGAGCGGGGGGGGGAGACCCAGTACTTC.

The V gene is TRBV18, the J gene TRBJ2-1; 15 nucleotides align to TRBD2. In germline, CDR1 is KGHSH, CDR2 LQKENI. This CDR3 has 16 amino acids. With 3 bases clipped from V and 8 bases from J, the junction kept 5 bases outside the gene matches. This CDR3 is CASSPQGLAGGYEQFF. The CDR3 region has the DNA TGTGCCAGCTCACCCCAGGGACTAGCGGGGGGCTATGAGCAGTTCTTC.

The V and J genes are TRBV27 and TRBJ2-6; tentatively, D is TRBD1 (5 bases). The germline V gene encodes CDR1 MNHEY and CDR2 SMNVEV (reference sequence). The V gene lost 2 bases and the J gene lost 2 bases, with 16 bases spanning the gap. The CDR3 length is 18 residues. CDR3 DNA: TGTGCCAGCAGTTTAAGAGGCAGGGCAGAGACTGGGGCCAACGTCCTGACTTTC. Translated, it gives CASSLRGRAETGANVLTF.

This sequence joins TRBV9 and TRBJ1-2, with D perhaps TRBD1 (5 bases). There are 15 residues in the CDR3. Trimming removed 0 bases at V and 0 bases at J, with 9 bases between. Germline V lookup: CDR1 SGDLS, CDR2 YYNGEE. CDR3 coding DNA: TGTGCCAGCAGCGTAGACGGGGGAACTAACTATGGCTACACCTTC. Translating it yields CASSVDGGTNYGYTF. Together with reference TRBV9 and TRBJ1-2, the CDR3 gives the full variable domain: DSGVTQTPKHLITATGQRVTLRCSPRSGDLSVYWYQQSLDQGLQFLIQYYNGEERAKGNILERFSAQQFPDLHSELNLSSLELGDSALYFCASSVDGGTNYGYTFGSGTRLTVV.

The gene calls are TRBV5-8 and TRBJ2-6; 12 bases match TRBD1. Trimming at V came to 3 bases and at J to 4 bases, leaving 14 bases not matched to a gene. This CDR3 has 20 amino acids. Germline assignment: CDR1 SGHTS and CDR2 YDEGEE. CDR3 in DNA: TGTGCCAGCAGCTCACGAACCGGGACAGGGGGCGCTTGGGGGGCCAACGTCCTGACTTTC. Translating gives CASSSRTGTGGAWGANVLTF.

J is TRBJ1-6 and V is TRBV6-1; a weak D match, TRBD1 (5 bases). Germline CDR1 and CDR2: MNHNS and SASEGT. The CDR3 has 13 amino acids. Trimming removed 8 bases at V and 6 bases at J, with 11 bases between. CDR3 DNA sequence: TGTGCCAGCGGCTTAGGGGCTAATTCACCCCTCCACTTT. Protein: CASGLGANSPLHF.

The chain carries TRBV5-4 and TRBJ2-1; TRBD1 might be the D (6 bases). Germline lookup yields CDR1 SGHNT and CDR2 YYREEE (reference sequence). The CDR3 contains 17 residues. Deletions cut 0 bases from V and 7 bases from J, with 20 bases between. CDR3 sequence reads: CASSLAMNRANTNEQFF. CDR3 coding DNA: TGTGCCAGCAGCTTGGCCATGAACAGGGCTAATACGAATGAGCAGTTCTTC.

This rearrangement joins TRBV6-1 to TRBJ2-3, with TRBD1 matching over 7 bases. The CDR3 totals 15 residues. Losses at the gene ends were 6 bases for V and 4 bases for J; bases not matched to a gene: 10. Looked up from germline, CDR1 is MNHNS and CDR2 is SASEGT. The DNA of the CDR3 is TGTGCCAGCAGAGAACTGGACAGGCGGGCAGATACGCAGTATTTT. It codes for CASRELDRRADTQYF.

This sequence joins TRBV10-2 and TRBJ2-1, with 13 bases fitting TRBD2. Germline CDR1 reads WSHSY; CDR2 reads SAAADI. This CDR3 comprises 16 residues. V dropped 4 bases and J dropped 7; count of bases not matched to a gene: 7. CDR3 loop: CASSGTSGGRRNEQFF. The DNA for the CDR3 is TGCGCCAGCAGTGGGACTAGCGGGGGCCGGCGGAATGAGCAGTTCTTC.

The CDR3 loop reads CAWSPGTAYEQYF. The CDR3 nucleotides read TGTGCCTGGAGTCCCGGGACAGCCTACGAGCAGTACTTC. The chain uses TRBV30 and TRBJ2-7, with 7 nucleotides matching TRBD1. V trimming: 2 bases; J trimming: 2 bases; junction bases outside the gene matches: 3. Per germline, CDR1 GTSNPN and CDR2 SVGIG (reference sequence). The CDR3 runs 13 residues. Drawing the rest from reference TRBV30 and TRBJ2-7, the complete variable domain is SQTIHQWPATLVQPVGSPLSLECTVEGTSNPNLYWYRQAAGRGLQLLFYSVGIGQISSEVPQNLSASRPQDRQFILSSKKLLLSDSGFYLCAWSPGTAYEQYFGPGTRLTVT.

This chain links TRBV6-1 with TRBJ1-1; the D gene is possibly TRBD1 (6 bases). The V end was cut by 2 bases, the J end by 8 bases, with 15 bases between. Per germline, CDR1 MNHNS and CDR2 SASEGT. The CDR3 is made up of 14 amino acids. Here the CDR3 reads CASSEPYRTVEAFF. CDR3 nucleotides: TGTGCCAGCAGTGAACCGTATCGGACAGTAGAAGCTTTCTTT.

The chain joins TRBV5-1 to TRBJ1-1; D is undetermined. Trimming removed 6 bases at V and 0 bases at J, with 12 bases between. This CDR3 is built from 14 residues. The germline V gene encodes CDR1 SGHRS and CDR2 YFSETQ. The CDR3 DNA reads TGCGCCAGCACCCCCGCGGGGATGAACACTGAAGCTTTCTTT. Translation: CASTPAGMNTEAFF.

The chain combines TRBV7-8 with TRBJ1-2; no definite D call. CDR3 length: 13 residues. CDR1 is SGHVS and CDR2 is FQNEAQ in the germline V gene. V was trimmed by 1 base and J by 6 bases, leaving 9 bases between them. CDR3 region: CASSLVGSNGYTF. The CDR3 DNA is TGTGCCAGCAGCTTAGTAGGGAGCAATGGCTACACCTTC.

This clone has a single count. The CDR3 DNA sequence: TGTGCCAGCAGCTTGGAGAGCGGGGAGGAGACCCAGTACTTC. Translated: CASSLESGEETQYF. The chain is built from TRBV5-5 and TRBJ2-5, with 7 positions matching TRBD2. Germline trimming cut 0 bases from V and 5 bases from J; bases unmatched to any gene: 4. The CDR3 covers 14 residues. Germline CDR1 is SGHKS and CDR2 is YYEKEE (reference sequence). The complete variable domain, with remaining parts taken from reference TRBV5-5 and TRBJ2-5, reads DAGVTQSPTHLIKTRGQQVTLRCSPISGHKSVSWYQQVLGQGPQFIFQYYEKEERGRGNFPDRFSARQFPNYSSELNVNALLLGDSALYLCASSLESGEETQYFGPGTRLLVL.

The gene calls are TRBV28 and TRBJ1-5; the D gene is possibly TRBD1 (5 bases). Germline assignment: CDR1 MDHEN and CDR2 SYDVKM. This CDR3 has 16 residues. The V and J ends lost 5 bases and 0 bases respectively, with 14 bases between them. Here the CDR3 reads CASSGTGGFSNQPQHF. The DNA of the CDR3 is TGTGCCAGCAGTGGGACTGGGGGTTTTAGCAATCAGCCCCAGCATTTT.

The CDR3 is CASSHRTGGDTEAFF. CDR3 DNA: TGCGCCAGCAGCCATCGGACAGGGGGCGACACTGAAGCTTTCTTT. The chain uses TRBV4-1 and TRBJ1-1; 11 bases align to TRBD1. CDR1 is MGHRA and CDR2 is YSYEKL in the germline V gene. V lost 3 bases to trimming and J lost 3 bases; unmatched junction nucleotides: 3. The CDR3 covers 15 residues.

This clone was observed a handful of times. This sequence joins TRBV9 and TRBJ2-5, with a tentative D call TRBD2 (6 bases). Germline V gene lookup returns CDR1 SGDLS and CDR2 YYNGEE. The CDR3 is made up of 15 amino acids. Trimming took 2 bases from V and 2 from J, leaving 13 bases between them. CDR3 loop: CASSVGLGGQETQYF. Here the CDR3 DNA reads TGTGCCAGCAGCGTCGGTCTAGGAGGGCAAGAGACCCAGTACTTC. The full variable domain, with the rest looked up from reference TRBV9 and TRBJ2-5, is DSGVTQTPKHLITATGQRVTLRCSPRSGDLSVYWYQQSLDQGLQFLIQYYNGEERAKGNILERFSAQQFPDLHSELNLSSLELGDSALYFCASSVGLGGQETQYFGPGTRLLVL.

This clone has just one count. The gene calls are TRBV5-1 and TRBJ2-5; D may be TRBD2 (5 bases). CDR3 length equals 14 residues. Germline V gene lookup returns CDR1 SGHRS and CDR2 YFSETQ. Trimming took 5 bases from V and 4 from J, leaving 15 bases between them. The CDR3 here is CASREKERVETQYF. For the CDR3, the DNA is TGCGCCAGCAGGGAGAAAGAGAGGGTAGAGACCCAGTACTTC.

The chain joins TRBV27 to TRBJ1-5, with a possible D match to TRBD1 (5 bases). There are 13 residues in the CDR3. Germline CDR1 reads MNHEY; CDR2 reads SMNVEV (reference sequence). V lost 6 bases, J lost 7 bases, and 13 bases lay in between. In DNA form, the CDR3 reads TGTGCCAGCAGGTCGGGCGGGGGGCAGCCCCAGCATTTT. Translating gives CASRSGGGQPQHF.

This chain links TRBV27 with TRBJ2-5; TRBD1 matches 10 bases. This CDR3 is 14 amino acids long. In germline, CDR1 is MNHEY, CDR2 SMNVEV (reference sequence). With V trimmed by 5 bases and J by 7 bases, 7 bases remained unmatched. The CDR3 nucleotides read TGTGCCAGCAGTCGGGACAGGGGAAGAGGGACCCAGTACTTC. It specifies CASSRDRGRGTQYF.

J is TRBJ2-2 and V is TRBV11-2; 9 nucleotides agree with TRBD1. Germline V gene lookup returns CDR1 SGHAT and CDR2 FQNNGV. After removal of 5 bases from V and 5 bases from J, the junction contained 9 bases not matched to a gene. The CDR3 is made up of 16 amino acids. The CDR3 DNA follows: TGTGCCAGCAGCGACAACAGGGGGCGAGGGACCGGGGAGCTGTTTTTT. This encodes CASSDNRGRGTGELFF.